Here is one T cell receptor beta chain with its context. Its antigen is still unknown. The data are from a study of cytomegalovirus exposure and HLA in healthy donors. Overall study: Roughly 180 million T cells yielded about 120 million unique TCR beta sequences, as an earlier analysis found. Overall study findings and caveats: In a later analysis, DRB1 alleles had the most associated TCRs; HLA-C alleles the fewest. The study put 150 to 200 TCR beta chains on its list as cytomegalovirus-associated.

The PCR made use of 60 Vbeta and 13 Jbeta primers. Sequenced by immunoSEQ multiplex PCR; TCRdb stores in-frame clones only, minus some. There are about 160,000 clones in the sample; around 80% occur only once, and 2% to 3% lies in the top ten. CDR3 size: 16 residues. J lost 0 bases, V lost 3 bases, and 6 bases had no gene match. CDR1 is LNHDA, CDR2 SQIVND, per germline (reference sequence). The sequenced sample consisted of PBMCs. The TCR sequence derives from a male donor in good health and CMV-seronegative. The genes are TRBV19 and TRBJ1-1, with 8 bases fitting TRBD1. CDR3 coding DNA: TGTGCCAGTAGTATCGGGACAGGAATTCTGAACACTGAAGCTTTCTTT. Translating it yields CASSIGTGILNTEAFF.